Each of the 13 T cell receptor beta chains below was sequenced from the same sample in a study of blood T cell repertoires in COVID-19. Profiling relied on immunoSEQ multiplex PCR, and the TCRdb table lists in-frame clones only, not all of them. The table includes roughly 80,000 clones, about 80% detected once. The sequencing sample was made of peripheral blood. These receptors came from a man between 50 and 59 years old with acute or convalescent COVID-19.

The gene calls are TRBV23-1 and TRBJ2-6; TRBD1 might be the D (6 bases). TRBV23-1 has ORF status, its function being uncertain. The CDR3 has 19 amino acids. The V end lost 4 bases, the J end lost 0 bases, and 19 bases lay between the germline ends. The CDR3 bases are TGCGCCAGCAGTCGGAAACCAGGGGAGCCTTACTCTGGGGCCAACGTCCTGACTTTC. Encoded protein: CASSRKPGEPYSGANVLTF.

V gene TRBV4-3 combines with J gene TRBJ2-4; D might be TRBD1 (5 bases). The CDR3 has 17 amino acids. CDR1 and CDR2 from the germline V gene are LGHNA and YSLEER. V lost 1 base and J 0 bases, leaving 13 bases between the germline ends. CDR3 sequence (DNA): TGCGCCAGCAGCCAAGCTCAGGGAACCCTAGCCAAAAACATTCAGTACTTC. Its protein is CASSQAQGTLAKNIQYF.

The genes are TRBV13 and TRBJ2-7, with D possibly matching TRBD2 (6 bases). Germline CDR1 PRHDT, CDR2 FYEKMQ (reference sequence). V was trimmed by 2 bases and J by 6 bases, leaving 23 bases between them. This CDR3 region has 17 residues. CDR3 DNA: TGTGCCAGCAGCTTAAATGCGGGAAGGATCCCTCCCCCCGAGCAGTACTTC. Translation gives CASSLNAGRIPPPEQYF. The variable domain in full, completed from reference TRBV13 and TRBJ2-7, reads AAGVIQSPRHLIKEKRETATLKCYPIPRHDTVYWYQQGPGQDPQFLISFYEKMQSDKGSIPDRFSAQQFSDYHSELNMSSLELGDSALYFCASSLNAGRIPPPEQYFGPGTRLTVT.

The chain has TRBV14 and TRBJ2-3, with a tentative D call TRBD2 (5 bases). V dropped 2 bases and J dropped 6 bases, with 15 bases sitting between them. The germline CDR1 and CDR2 sequences are SGHDN and FVKESK. CDR3 length: 15 amino acids. CDR3: CASSQYRGPGDTQYF. CDR3 DNA sequence: TGTGCCAGCAGCCAATATCGCGGGCCGGGGGATACGCAGTATTTT. The complete variable domain, with remaining parts taken from reference TRBV14 and TRBJ2-3, reads EAGVTQFPSHSVIEKGQTVTLRCDPISGHDNLYWYRRVMGKEIKFLLHFVKESKQDESGMPNNRFLAERTGGTYSTLKVQPAELEDSGVYFCASSQYRGPGDTQYFGPGTRLTVL.

The rearrangement uses TRBV19 and TRBJ2-2, with 11 bases that match TRBD1. The V gene end was trimmed by 6 bases and the J gene end by 6 bases; junction bases not matched to a gene: 3. The CDR3 runs 14 residues. In germline, CDR1 is LNHDA, CDR2 SQIVND (reference sequence). CDR3 in amino acids: CASRRDRGAGELFF. The CDR3 DNA reads as TGTGCCAGTAGAAGGGACAGGGGGGCCGGGGAGCTGTTTTTT.

The rearrangement joins TRBV4-3 to TRBJ2-7; D uncertain. The CDR3 length is 13 residues. V lost 4 bases and J 2 bases, leaving 9 bases between the germline ends. Germline lookup yields CDR1 LGHNA and CDR2 YSLEER. CDR3 sequence: CASSLSVAYEQYF. CDR3 bases: TGCGCCAGCAGCCTCAGTGTGGCCTACGAGCAGTACTTC.

The CDR3 DNA sequence: TGTGCCAGCAGTTCGTTTAGCGGGAGGGCCTACAATGAGCAGTTCTTC. Translated, it gives CASSSFSGRAYNEQFF. The chain is built from TRBV28 and TRBJ2-1, with 11 bases aligning to TRBD2. J gave up 2 bases and V 4 bases, and 4 bases lay outside the gene matches. The CDR3 is 16 residues long. Looked up from germline, CDR1 is MDHEN and CDR2 is SYDVKM.

This clone was seen a handful of times. The chain couples TRBV5-1 to TRBJ2-1; the match to TRBD2 covers 13 bases. The CDR3 totals 16 residues. The germline V gene has CDR1 SGHRS and CDR2 YFSETQ. Trimming cost V 4 bases and J 5 bases; bases outside gene matches: 6. CDR3 bases: TGCGCCAGCAGCATCACGACTAGCGGGGGGAACAATGAGCAGTTCTTC. Translation: CASSITTSGGNNEQFF.

The chain is built from TRBV11-3 and TRBJ1-1; D is undetermined. V was cut by 0 bases and J by 11 bases, with 10 bases left in between. The CDR3 sequence is 12 residues long. In germline, CDR1 is SGHNT, CDR2 YENEEA. CDR3 region: CASSLDAGRAFF. The CDR3 DNA reads TGTGCCAGCAGCTTAGATGCGGGGAGGGCTTTCTTT.

The table lists this clone with a count of one. This chain uses TRBV19 with TRBJ2-1, with 10 positions matching TRBD1. The CDR3 length is 19 residues. V gave up 5 bases and J gave up 5 bases; unmatched junction bases: 18. From germline, CDR1 is LNHDA and CDR2 SQIVND (reference sequence). This chain's CDR3 is CASSLYGTGVSRWDNEQFF. CDR3 nucleotides: TGTGCCAGTAGTCTGTACGGGACAGGGGTAAGTAGGTGGGACAATGAGCAGTTCTTC.

The J gene is TRBJ2-3, the V gene TRBV6-5; 11 bases match TRBD2. The CDR3 length is 15 residues. Per germline, CDR1 MNHEY and CDR2 SVGAGI. V lost 6 bases, J lost 1 base, and 3 bases stayed unmatched. Here the CDR3 DNA reads TGTGCCAGCAGAGTAGCGGGGGGGCGCACAGATACGCAGTATTTT. Translation gives CASRVAGGRTDTQYF.

The sample holds one count of this clone. J is TRBJ1-1 and V is TRBV12-3 or TRBV12-4; D is unresolved. This CDR3 contains 11 residues. V lost 7 bases to trimming and J lost 7 bases, with 10 bases between them. CDR3 protein: CASTLAGEAFF. CDR3 DNA: TGTGCCAGCACCCTGGCGGGTGAAGCTTTCTTT.

This chain joins TRBV2 and TRBJ1-5; D may be TRBD1 (5 bases). The CDR3 loop spans 15 amino acids. Trimming removed 3 bases from V and 2 bases from J, with 11 bases in between. Germline loops: CDR1 SNHLY, CDR2 FYNNEI. The DNA of the CDR3 is TGTGCCAGCAGTGATCACCAGGGTGGCAATCAGCCCCAGCATTTT. It translates to CASSDHQGGNQPQHF.